One T cell receptor beta chain is described in this entry. Germline CDR1 is MDHEN and CDR2 is SYDVKM. The CDR3 is 14 residues long. V lost 5 bases and J lost 1; bases outside the gene matches: 0. Source study methods: Quantification of nucleated cells was approximated via reference gene primer amplification. Using immunoSEQ multiplex PCR, the repertoire was profiled, and TCRdb retains in-frame clones only, with some absent. For V, J and clone size, that table is used; D and trimming come from the DNA. This table holds about 210,000 clones, more than 75% found once. This sample was included in a study of blood T cell repertoires in COVID-19. Study background: Collection of acute and convalescent COVID-19 samples took place in the United States, Italy and Spain. The cDNA or gDNA used as material had been derived from T cells, B-cell-depleted T cells, or PBMCs.

Cohort assignment relied on participant-reported clinical history. This rearrangement joins TRBV28 to TRBJ1-4; 8 bases line up with TRBD1. The receptor's source is a man aged 25-40 years in a cohort exposed to, infected with or recovered from COVID-19 (not recorded which). The sample taken for sequencing was PBMCs or T cells enriched from blood (not recorded which). The CDR3 loop is CASSGQGTNEKLFF. CDR3 DNA: TGTGCCAGCAGTGGACAGGGAACTAATGAAAAACTGTTTTTT.